The 19 T cell receptor beta chains listed next were all sequenced from one sample in a study of cytomegalovirus exposure and HLA in healthy donors (dated by TCRdb to the late 2010s). Library creation used the immunoSEQ multiplex PCR assay. A mixture of 60 forward primers for TCR Vbeta segments and 13 reverse primers for TCR Jbeta segments was used in the multiplex PCR. TCRdb stores this immuneACCESS table with in-frame sequences only. Part of the clones is absent; in the studies checked, under half of the shortfall reflects unresolved V genes, and no reason is known for the rest. This sample is represented by roughly 67,000 clones; about four fifths of them were singletons. The ten largest clones take up over 2.5% of the sample. Sequenced input: PBMCs. The receptors originated from a woman aged 25-40 years in good health and CMV-seronegative.

The chain uses TRBV7-8 and TRBJ2-4, with D perhaps matching TRBD2 (6 bases). Trimming removed 3 bases at V and 0 bases at J, with 12 bases between. CDR3 length: 16 residues. Per germline, CDR1 SGHVS and CDR2 FQNEAQ. The CDR3 reads CASSFAGTLAKNIQYF. The CDR3 DNA reads TGTGCCAGCAGCTTTGCAGGGACTTTAGCCAAAAACATTCAGTACTTC.

The chain recombines TRBV7-9 with TRBJ1-1; D is unclear. The V end was cut by 2 bases, the J end by 0 bases, with 4 bases between. This CDR3 is built from 13 residues. CDR1 and CDR2 (germline): SEHNR, FQNEAQ (reference sequence). For the CDR3, the DNA is TGTGCCAGCAGCTTAACAATGAACACTGAAGCTTTCTTT. Amino acids: CASSLTMNTEAFF. Full variable domain (missing parts from reference TRBV7-9 and TRBJ1-1): DTGVSQNPRHKITKRGQNVTFRCDPISEHNRLYWYRQTLGQGPEFLTYFQNEAQLEKSRLLSDRFSAERPKGSFSTLEIQRTEQGDSAMYLCASSLTMNTEAFFGQGTRLTVV.

The chain recombines TRBV6-1 with TRBJ1-1; the match to TRBD1 covers 10 bases. The junction had 4 bases not matched to a gene; V was cut back by 6 bases and J by 3 bases. There are 14 residues in the CDR3. Germline values: CDR1 MNHNS, CDR2 SASEGT. The chain's CDR3 is CASRGDRGYTEAFF. CDR3 sequence (DNA): TGTGCCAGCAGGGGGGACAGGGGATACACTGAAGCTTTCTTT.

This clone has more than one count but fewer than ten. The V call is TRBV7-6, the J call TRBJ1-4, with D possibly TRBD1 on 5 matching bases. Trimming took off 4 bases at V and 5 bases at J, with 11 bases between the two ends. The CDR3 runs 14 residues. CDR1 is SGHVS and CDR2 is FNYEAQ in the germline V gene. CDR3 sequence reads: CASSSGNSNEKLFF. The DNA for the CDR3 is TGTGCCAGCAGCTCAGGGAATTCGAATGAAAAACTGTTTTTT.

V is TRBV6-5 and J is TRBJ2-2; D remains unclear. CDR3 length: 13 residues. Germline assignment: CDR1 MNHEY and CDR2 SVGAGI. Trimming removed 5 bases at V and 5 bases at J, with 9 bases between. The CDR3 is CASSSPGTGELFF. CDR3 DNA: TGTGCCAGCAGTAGCCCCGGTACCGGGGAGCTGTTTTTT.

This sequence joins TRBV30 and TRBJ2-5, with D perhaps matching TRBD2 (5 bases). V was cut by 2 bases and J by 10 bases, with 11 bases left in between. The CDR3 extends over 11 amino acids. Per the germline V gene, CDR1 is GTSNPN and CDR2 is SVGIG (reference sequence). The CDR3 region has the DNA TGTGCCTGGAGTCTCGGAGAGGGCCAGTACTTC. Translating it yields CAWSLGEGQYF.

This clone was observed a handful of times. The CDR3 nucleotides are TGCGCCAGCAGCCACACCCCACAGGCTGGAATGACTGAAGCTTTCTTT. Protein product: CASSHTPQAGMTEAFF. The rearrangement uses TRBV5-1 and TRBJ1-1, with D possibly matching TRBD1 (5 bases). Trimming removed 4 bases from V and 5 bases from J, with 21 bases in between. In germline, CDR1 is SGHRS, CDR2 YFSETQ. The length of the CDR3 is 16 residues.

The CDR3 DNA reads as TGTGCCAGCAGTTTACCCCGCAGGGAAAAACTGTTTTTT. Translating gives CASSLPRREKLFF. This chain uses TRBV28 with TRBJ1-4; D uncertain. Trimming shortened V by 2 bases and J by 8 bases, and 9 bases separated the two germline ends. Per the germline V gene, CDR1 is MDHEN and CDR2 is SYDVKM. The CDR3 consists of 13 residues. The complete variable domain, with remaining parts taken from reference TRBV28 and TRBJ1-4, reads DVKVTQSSRYLVKRTGEKVFLECVQDMDHENMFWYRQDPGLGLRLIYFSYDVKMKEKGDIPEGYSVSREKKERFSLILESASTNQTSMYLCASSLPRREKLFFGSGTQLSVL.

The gene calls are TRBV30 and TRBJ1-1; TRBD1 aligns across 8 bases. The germline gives CDR1 GTSNPN, CDR2 SVGIG (reference sequence). J gave up 4 bases and V 5 bases, and 6 bases lay outside the gene matches. The CDR3 is made up of 13 amino acids. The chain's CDR3 is CAWAQGAFTEAFF. CDR3 nucleotide sequence: TGTGCCTGGGCCCAGGGGGCATTCACTGAAGCTTTCTTT.

The chain is built from TRBV5-6 and TRBJ1-2; 7 bases map to TRBD1. CDR3 length equals 15 residues. Germline CDR1 reads SGHDT; CDR2 reads YYEEEE. Trimming removed 4 bases from V and 5 bases from J; junction bases left unmatched: 11. DNA for the CDR3: TGTGCCAGCAGCCTACTAAGACAGGGATTATATGGCTACACCTTC. Protein product: CASSLLRQGLYGYTF. Combining the CDR3 with reference TRBV5-6 and TRBJ1-2 gives the whole variable domain DAGVTQSPTHLIKTRGQQVTLRCSPKSGHDTVSWYQQALGQGPQFIFQYYEEEERQRGNFPDRFSGHQFPNYSSELNVNALLLGDSALYLCASSLLRQGLYGYTFGSGTRLTVV.

This clone has just one count. The chain has TRBV2 and TRBJ1-1, with 8 positions matching TRBD1. Per germline, CDR1 SNHLY and CDR2 FYNNEI. The J segment lost 1 base and the V segment lost 6 bases, leaving 7 bases of the junction unmatched. This CDR3 is built from 15 residues. CDR3 nucleotides: TGTGCCAGCAGGACCTGGACAGGGACGAACACTGAAGCTTTCTTT. The encoded protein is CASRTWTGTNTEAFF. Full variable domain (missing parts from reference TRBV2 and TRBJ1-1): EPEVTQTPSHQVTQMGQEVILRCVPISNHLYFYWYRQILGQKVEFLVSFYNNEISEKSEIFDDQFSVERPDGSNFTLKIRSTKLEDSAMYFCASRTWTGTNTEAFFGQGTRLTVV.

This clone was recorded once. The rearrangement joins TRBV30 to TRBJ1-6; 7 bases match TRBD1. The V and J ends lost 1 base and 2 bases, in that order; junction bases with no gene match: 5. Germline CDR1 GTSNPN, CDR2 SVGIG (reference sequence). The CDR3 consists of 16 residues. DNA of the CDR3: TGTGCCTGGAGTGGCGGGACAGTTACCTATAATTCACCCCTCCACTTT. It is translated as CAWSGGTVTYNSPLHF.

The chain links TRBV11-2 to TRBJ1-4, with 12 bases matching TRBD1. Germline trimming cut 4 bases from V and 4 bases from J; bases unmatched to any gene: 13. The CDR3 spans 19 residues. The germline V gene encodes CDR1 SGHAT and CDR2 FQNNGV. Here the CDR3 reads CASSSNPGTGGAYNEKLFF. The CDR3 coding sequence is TGTGCCAGCAGCTCGAATCCCGGGACAGGGGGCGCGTATAATGAAAAACTGTTTTTT.

The CDR3: CASSTGQGAFQPQHF. The CDR3 DNA is TGTGCCAGTAGTACCGGACAGGGGGCTTTTCAGCCCCAGCATTTT. This sequence joins TRBV19 and TRBJ1-5, with TRBD1 identical over 11 bases. The ends lost 4 bases at V and 6 bases at J; junction bases unmatched: 5. The CDR3 is made up of 15 amino acids. Germline V gives CDR1 LNHDA, CDR2 SQIVND (reference sequence).

This rearrangement joins TRBV7-6 to TRBJ1-1, with D possibly matching TRBD1 (6 bases). Trimming stripped 5 bases from V and 4 bases from J, with 17 bases between. This CDR3 comprises 15 residues. Germline V lookup: CDR1 SGHVS, CDR2 FNYEAQ. CDR3 sequence reads: CASSGRGRGGTEAFF. The CDR3 DNA reads TGTGCCAGCAGCGGACGGGGCCGAGGGGGCACTGAAGCTTTCTTT.

The chain recombines TRBV27 with TRBJ2-1; D perhaps matches TRBD2 (7 bases). There are 16 residues in the CDR3. Looked up from germline, CDR1 is MNHEY and CDR2 is SMNVEV (reference sequence). V lost 4 bases and J lost 2, with 15 bases in between. CDR3 nucleotide sequence: TGTGCCAGCAGTTCTCTGAGGGGGGGCACCTACAATGAGCAGTTCTTC. This translates into CASSSLRGGTYNEQFF.

V gene TRBV28 combines with J gene TRBJ2-5; D call uncertain. From germline, CDR1 is MDHEN and CDR2 SYDVKM. Trimming removed 3 bases from V and 2 bases from J, with 16 bases in between. This CDR3 comprises 16 residues. This chain's CDR3 is CASSFFSVKYQETQYF. The CDR3 DNA follows: TGTGCCAGCAGTTTCTTTAGTGTTAAGTATCAAGAGACCCAGTACTTC.

In this sample, this clone turned up a few times. The V call is TRBV7-9, the J call TRBJ2-1; the D gene is possibly TRBD2 (6 bases). Germline-derived CDR1 and CDR2 are SEHNR and FQNEAQ (reference sequence). V shed 1 base and J shed 8 bases, with 12 bases lying between them. The length of the CDR3 is 14 residues. The CDR3 DNA sequence: TGTGCCAGCAGCTTAGGATTGGGCGGGGATGAGCAGTTCTTC. Translation gives CASSLGLGGDEQFF.

The chain uses TRBV29-1 and TRBJ2-5; 7 bases are shared with TRBD1. The CDR3 has 14 residues. Germline V gene sequence: CDR1 SQVTM, CDR2 ANQGSEA. V lost 4 bases, J lost 4 bases, and 9 bases stayed unmatched. The CDR3 nucleotides are TGCAGCGTTGTAGGGGGCAGGTTAGGAGAGACCCAGTACTTC. Translation gives CSVVGGRLGETQYF. Filled out from reference TRBV29-1 and TRBJ2-5, the complete variable domain reads SAVISQKPSRDICQRGTSLTIQCQVDSQVTMMFWYRQQPGQSLTLIATANQGSEATYESGFVIDKFPISRPNLTFSTLTVSNMSPEDSSIYLCSVVGGRLGETQYFGPGTRLLVL.